This entry lists 16 T cell receptor beta chains sequenced from one sample in a study of T cells in narcolepsy. Libraries were prepared by immunoSEQ multiplex PCR; TCRdb keeps only in-frame clonotypes and omits some of them. The table lists around 26,000 clones, about 60% of them singletons. The sequenced sample consisted of memory (CD45RA-) CD4+ T cells from blood. These receptors all stem from a human donor in good health.

This clone was found a few times. The chain carries TRBV2 and TRBJ2-5; TRBD1 matches at 12 bases. CDR1 and CDR2 from the germline V gene are SNHLY and FYNNEI. Trimming removed 8 bases from V and 4 bases from J; junction bases left unmatched: 8. There are 15 residues in the CDR3. The CDR3 DNA reads TGTGCCAGCCCCCGGGACAGGGGGCAACGAGAGACCCAGTACTTC. Encoded protein: CASPRDRGQRETQYF.

The V and J genes are TRBV30 and TRBJ1-6, with D maybe TRBD1 (5 bases). Trimming removed 0 bases from V and 5 bases from J, with 11 bases in between. CDR3 length: 15 amino acids. Germline CDR1 and CDR2: GTSNPN and SVGIG (reference sequence). CDR3 DNA: TGTGCCTGGAGTGTCAAGGGGATTGATAATTCACCCCTCCACTTT. It specifies CAWSVKGIDNSPLHF. Filled out from reference TRBV30 and TRBJ1-6, the complete variable domain reads SQTIHQWPATLVQPVGSPLSLECTVEGTSNPNLYWYRQAAGRGLQLLFYSVGIGQISSEVPQNLSASRPQDRQFILSSKKLLLSDSGFYLCAWSVKGIDNSPLHFGNGTRLTVT.

In its sample, this clone was seen once. The V and J genes are TRBV7-2 and TRBJ2-1; D is possibly TRBD1 or TRBD2 (5 bases each). In germline, CDR1 is SGHTA, CDR2 FQGNSA. This CDR3 comprises 16 residues. V was trimmed by 5 bases and J by 2 bases, leaving 16 bases between them. The CDR3, as DNA: TGTGCCAGCAGCCTCCCGGGGCGGAGTACCTACAATGAGCAGTTCTTC. It codes for CASSLPGRSTYNEQFF.

The V gene is TRBV5-1, the J gene TRBJ1-1; 8 bases align to TRBD1. The CDR3 has 13 residues. Germline values: CDR1 SGHRS, CDR2 YFSETQ. V lost 4 bases to trimming and J lost 6 bases; unmatched junction nucleotides: 5. DNA of the CDR3: TGCGCCAGCAGCAGCACAGGGGGGGCTGAAGCTTTCTTT. This encodes CASSSTGGAEAFF.

A few counts support this clone. The CDR3 region is CASGPRSEGSEQFF. DNA of the CDR3: TGTGCCAGCGGCCCCCGGAGCGAGGGGAGTGAGCAGTTCTTC. The V and J genes are TRBV27 and TRBJ2-1; TRBD1 or TRBD2 may be the D gene (5 bases each). The length of the CDR3 is 14 residues. The germline V gene encodes CDR1 MNHEY and CDR2 SMNVEV (reference sequence). Trimming took off 8 bases at V and 9 bases at J, with 20 bases between the two ends.

The gene calls are TRBV6-1 and TRBJ2-2; TRBD1 agrees at 7 bases. The CDR3 sequence is 14 residues long. V trimming: 6 bases; J trimming: 8 bases; junction bases outside the gene matches: 9. The germline gives CDR1 MNHNS, CDR2 SASEGT. Here the CDR3 reads CASSDTGTAGELFF. The CDR3 DNA sequence: TGTGCCAGCAGCGATACCGGGACAGCAGGGGAGCTGTTTTTT.

V usage is TRBV29-1 and J usage is TRBJ2-7, with 14 positions matching TRBD2. Germline CDR1 and CDR2: SQVTM and ANQGSEA. V shed 6 bases and J 6 bases; nucleotides not matched to a gene: 7. The CDR3 covers 14 residues. CDR3 sequence: CSVRGLAGGAEQYF. CDR3 nucleotide sequence: TGCAGCGTGAGAGGACTAGCGGGAGGCGCCGAGCAGTACTTC.

V is TRBV9 and J is TRBJ1-5; D remains unclear. The CDR3 consists of 18 residues. Germline V gene lookup returns CDR1 SGDLS and CDR2 YYNGEE. The V end was cut by 4 bases, the J end by 4 bases, with 24 bases between. Here the CDR3 DNA reads TGTGCCAGCAGCCCTAGCGGGTCCCCGGGTACCCAAAATCAGCCCCAGCATTTT. Protein product: CASSPSGSPGTQNQPQHF. The complete variable domain, with remaining parts taken from reference TRBV9 and TRBJ1-5, reads DSGVTQTPKHLITATGQRVTLRCSPRSGDLSVYWYQQSLDQGLQFLIQYYNGEERAKGNILERFSAQQFPDLHSELNLSSLELGDSALYFCASSPSGSPGTQNQPQHFGDGTRLSIL.

The V and J genes are TRBV7-9 and TRBJ1-6, with D unclear. The CDR3 totals 12 residues. Per the germline V gene, CDR1 is SEHNR and CDR2 is FQNEAQ (reference sequence). V lost 6 bases and J lost 11, with 11 bases in between. Written as DNA, the CDR3 is TGTGCCAGCAGTCCAGACATTACACCCCTCCACTTT. This translates into CASSPDITPLHF.

The chain recombines TRBV7-3 with TRBJ2-2, with D unclear. The germline V and J ends were trimmed by 5 bases and 5 bases, with 9 bases remaining between them. The CDR3 extends over 13 amino acids. Per the germline V gene, CDR1 is SGHTA and CDR2 is FQGTGA. The CDR3: CASSTQVTGELFF. In DNA form, the CDR3 reads TGTGCCAGCAGCACGCAGGTGACCGGGGAGCTGTTTTTT.

V gene TRBV10-3 combines with J gene TRBJ1-6; TRBD1 matches at 7 bases. Germline lookup yields CDR1 ENHRY and CDR2 SYGVKD. Losses at the gene ends were 6 bases for V and 5 bases for J; bases not matched to a gene: 4. The CDR3 runs to 14 residues. The CDR3, as DNA: TGTGCCATCAGCCCGACAGGGAATAATTCACCCCTCCACTTT. This sequence encodes CAISPTGNNSPLHF.

This clone was counted only a few times. The rearrangement uses TRBV6-6 and TRBJ2-3, with a possible D match to TRBD2 (5 bases). Germline V lookup: CDR1 MNHNY, CDR2 SVGAGI (reference sequence). The V end was cut by 8 bases, the J end by 2 bases, with 11 bases between. The CDR3 extends over 13 amino acids. This chain's CDR3 is CASGRTHTDTQYF. The CDR3 nucleotides are TGTGCCAGCGGAAGGACTCACACAGATACGCAGTATTTT.

There are a few counts of this clone. The gene calls are TRBV28 and TRBJ2-1; TRBD2 matches 12 bases. The CDR3 is 20 amino acids. With 3 bases clipped from V and 6 bases from J, the junction kept 18 bases outside the gene matches. Germline lookup yields CDR1 MDHEN and CDR2 SYDVKM. CDR3 nucleotides: TGTGCCAGCAGTTTTATAGGACTGGCTAGCGGGAGGGCCCGTAGCAATGAGCAGTTCTTC. Translation: CASSFIGLASGRARSNEQFF. The whole variable domain, remainder taken from reference TRBV28 and TRBJ2-1, is DVKVTQSSRYLVKRTGEKVFLECVQDMDHENMFWYRQDPGLGLRLIYFSYDVKMKEKGDIPEGYSVSREKKERFSLILESASTNQTSMYLCASSFIGLASGRARSNEQFFGPGTRLTVL.

This clone turned up a few times. The chain combines TRBV28 with TRBJ1-2; TRBD1 aligns across 8 bases. The CDR3 runs to 13 residues. Germline loops: CDR1 MDHEN, CDR2 SYDVKM. With V trimmed by 8 bases and J by 2 bases, 4 bases remained unmatched. The CDR3 loop reads CASDRTGNYGYTF. The CDR3 DNA reads as TGTGCCAGCGACAGGACAGGGAACTATGGCTACACCTTC.

V and J are TRBV5-1 and TRBJ1-1; tentatively, D is TRBD1 (6 bases). Trimming left V 1 base short and J 5 bases short, with 18 bases between. This CDR3 spans 16 amino acids. From germline, CDR1 is SGHRS and CDR2 YFSETQ. CDR3 bases: TGCGCCAGCAGCTTGTGGGGCTCAGGAGGGGGAACTGAAGCTTTCTTT. Amino acid sequence: CASSLWGSGGGTEAFF.

The genes are TRBV6-6 and TRBJ1-1, with 9 bases identical to TRBD1. The CDR3 is 16 residues long. Looked up from germline, CDR1 is MNHNY and CDR2 is SVGAGI (reference sequence). V shed 6 bases, J shed 2 bases, and the junction held 10 bases outside the gene matches. CDR3 in amino acids: CASSFKGTGINTEAFF. The CDR3 DNA reads TGTGCCAGCAGCTTCAAAGGGACAGGGATAAACACTGAAGCTTTCTTT.